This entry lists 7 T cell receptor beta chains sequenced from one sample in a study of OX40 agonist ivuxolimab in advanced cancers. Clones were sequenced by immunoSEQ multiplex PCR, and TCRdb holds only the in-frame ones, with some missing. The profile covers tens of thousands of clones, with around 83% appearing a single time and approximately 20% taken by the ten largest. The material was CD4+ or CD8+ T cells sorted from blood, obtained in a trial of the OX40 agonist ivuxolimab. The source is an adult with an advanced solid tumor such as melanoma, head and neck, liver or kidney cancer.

CDR3 sequence: CASSSGTGDAYEQYF. For the CDR3, the DNA is TGTGCCAGTAGTTCCGGGACAGGTGATGCGTACGAGCAGTACTTC. The gene calls are TRBV19 and TRBJ2-7; 8 bases fit TRBD1. Germline CDR1 is LNHDA and CDR2 is SQIVND (reference sequence). Losses at the gene ends were 5 bases for V and 4 bases for J; bases not matched to a gene: 10. The CDR3 contains 15 residues.

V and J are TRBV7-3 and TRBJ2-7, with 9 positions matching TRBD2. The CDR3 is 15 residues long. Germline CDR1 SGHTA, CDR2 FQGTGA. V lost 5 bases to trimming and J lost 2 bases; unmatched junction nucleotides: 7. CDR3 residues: CASSPSTSGTYEQYF. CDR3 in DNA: TGTGCCAGCAGCCCCTCGACTAGCGGCACCTACGAGCAGTACTTC. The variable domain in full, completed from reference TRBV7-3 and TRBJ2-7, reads GAGVSQTPSNKVTEKGKYVELRCDPISGHTALYWYRQSLGQGPEFLIYFQGTGAADDSGLPNDRFFAVRPEGSVSTLKIQRTERGDSAVYLCASSPSTSGTYEQYFGPGTRLTVT.

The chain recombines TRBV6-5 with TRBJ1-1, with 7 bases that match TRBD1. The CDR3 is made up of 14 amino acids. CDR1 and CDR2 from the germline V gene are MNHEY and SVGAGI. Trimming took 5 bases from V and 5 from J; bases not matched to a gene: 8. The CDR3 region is CASSNTGANTEAFF. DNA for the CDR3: TGTGCCAGCAGTAACACAGGGGCGAATACTGAAGCTTTCTTT.

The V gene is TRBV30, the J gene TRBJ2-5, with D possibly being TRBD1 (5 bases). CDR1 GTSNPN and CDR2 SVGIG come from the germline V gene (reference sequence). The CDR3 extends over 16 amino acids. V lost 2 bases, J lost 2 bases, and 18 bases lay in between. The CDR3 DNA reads TGTGCCTGGAGTCTCTTCATGGCGAAGGGGCAAGAGACCCAGTACTTC. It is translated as CAWSLFMAKGQETQYF.

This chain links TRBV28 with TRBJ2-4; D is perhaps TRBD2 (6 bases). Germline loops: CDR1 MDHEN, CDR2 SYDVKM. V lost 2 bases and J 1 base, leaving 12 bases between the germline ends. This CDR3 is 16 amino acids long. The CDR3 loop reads CASSLAGRPAKNIQYF. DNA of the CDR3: TGTGCCAGCAGTTTAGCAGGGAGGCCTGCCAAAAACATTCAGTACTTC.

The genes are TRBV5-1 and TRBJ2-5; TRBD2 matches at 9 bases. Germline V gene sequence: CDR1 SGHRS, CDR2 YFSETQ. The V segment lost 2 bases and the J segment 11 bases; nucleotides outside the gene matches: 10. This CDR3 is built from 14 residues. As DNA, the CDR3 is TGCGCCAGCAGCTTACTAGCGGGCGCTGGGGAGCAGTACTTC. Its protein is CASSLLAGAGEQYF.

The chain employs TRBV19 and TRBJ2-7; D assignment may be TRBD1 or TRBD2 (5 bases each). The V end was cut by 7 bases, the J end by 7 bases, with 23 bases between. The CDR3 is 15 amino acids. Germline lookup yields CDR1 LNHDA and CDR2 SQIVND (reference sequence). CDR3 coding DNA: TGTGCCAGTACCCCCTGGGCAGGGAGCTCGGAAGAGCAGTACTTC. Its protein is CASTPWAGSSEEQYF.